This section outlines one TCR beta chain sequence together with its context. The antigen remains undetermined. V lost 4 bases and J lost 1, with 16 bases in between. The germline V gene has CDR1 MGHDK and CDR2 SYGVNS. There are 16 residues in the CDR3. The data were produced by immunoSEQ multiplex PCR, yet TCRdb's version contains in-frame clones alone and is incomplete. The sample shows tens of thousands of clones, approximately 82% of them seen only once. The source of the sample is a study of lymphopenia after photon versus proton radiotherapy. Overall study findings and caveats: Larger post-nadir TCR diversity loss correlated inversely with survival in deceased patients. Proton therapy kept repertoires fairly stable, unlike photons, which gained effector/memory cells. Better survival with proton therapy was suggested as possible, not demonstrated.

This receptor was identified in a man in his forties or fifties with gastric cancer. This chain uses TRBV25-1 with TRBJ1-1; D perhaps matches TRBD1 (6 bases). The material sequenced was peripheral blood, taken from a patient treated with photon-based radiotherapy. CDR3 nucleotides: TGTGCCAGCAGTGGCGGGTGGGACACCTCGAACACTGAAGCTTTCTTT. Encoded protein: CASSGGWDTSNTEAFF.